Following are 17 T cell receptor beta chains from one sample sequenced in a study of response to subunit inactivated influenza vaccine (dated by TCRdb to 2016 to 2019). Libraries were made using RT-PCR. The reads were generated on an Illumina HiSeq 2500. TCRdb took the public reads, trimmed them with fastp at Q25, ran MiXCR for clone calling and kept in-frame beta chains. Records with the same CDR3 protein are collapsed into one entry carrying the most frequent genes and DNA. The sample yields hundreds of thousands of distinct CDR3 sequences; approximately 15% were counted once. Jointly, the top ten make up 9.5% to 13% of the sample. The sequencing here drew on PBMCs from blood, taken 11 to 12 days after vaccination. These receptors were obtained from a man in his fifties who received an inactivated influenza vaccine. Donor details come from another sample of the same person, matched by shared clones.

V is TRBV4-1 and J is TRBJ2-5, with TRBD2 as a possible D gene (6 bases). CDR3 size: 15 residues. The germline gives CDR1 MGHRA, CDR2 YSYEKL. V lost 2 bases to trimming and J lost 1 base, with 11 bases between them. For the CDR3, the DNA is TGCGCCAGCAGCCAATCTAGCGTACCCCAAGAGACCCAGTACTTC. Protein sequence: CASSQSSVPQETQYF.

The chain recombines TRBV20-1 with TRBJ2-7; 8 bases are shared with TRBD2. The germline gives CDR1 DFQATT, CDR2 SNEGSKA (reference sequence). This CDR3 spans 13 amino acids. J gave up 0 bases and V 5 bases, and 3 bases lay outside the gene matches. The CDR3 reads CSASSGSSYEQYF. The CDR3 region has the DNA TGCAGTGCTTCCAGCGGGAGCTCCTACGAGCAGTACTTC.

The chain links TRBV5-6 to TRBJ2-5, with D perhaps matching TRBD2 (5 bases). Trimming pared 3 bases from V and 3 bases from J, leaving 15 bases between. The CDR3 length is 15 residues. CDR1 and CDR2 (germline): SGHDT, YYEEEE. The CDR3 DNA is TGTGCCAGCAGCTACCTCCTGCGGCGGGAAGAGACCCAGTACTTC. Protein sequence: CASSYLLRREETQYF.

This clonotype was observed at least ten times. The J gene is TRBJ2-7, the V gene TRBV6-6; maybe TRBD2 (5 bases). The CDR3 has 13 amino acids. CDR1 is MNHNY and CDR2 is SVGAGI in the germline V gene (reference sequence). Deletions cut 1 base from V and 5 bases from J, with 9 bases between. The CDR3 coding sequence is TGTGCCAGCAGTTACTATTGGGGAGACGAGCAGTACTTC. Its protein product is CASSYYWGDEQYF.

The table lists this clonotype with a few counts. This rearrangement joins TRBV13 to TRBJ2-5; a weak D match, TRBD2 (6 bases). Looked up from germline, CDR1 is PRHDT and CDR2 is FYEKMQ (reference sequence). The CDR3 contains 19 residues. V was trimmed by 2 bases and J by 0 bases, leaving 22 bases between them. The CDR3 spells CASSLRTHFGRTYQETQYF. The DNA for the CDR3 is TGTGCCAGCAGCTTAAGGACCCACTTCGGGAGAACCTACCAAGAGACCCAGTACTTC.

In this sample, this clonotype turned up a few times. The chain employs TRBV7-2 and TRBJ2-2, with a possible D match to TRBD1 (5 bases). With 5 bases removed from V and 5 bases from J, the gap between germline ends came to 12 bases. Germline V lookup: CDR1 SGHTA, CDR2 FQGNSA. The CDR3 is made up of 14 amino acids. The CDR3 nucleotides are TGTGCCAGCAGCGCAATTCAGGGAACCGGGGAGCTGTTTTTT. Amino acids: CASSAIQGTGELFF.

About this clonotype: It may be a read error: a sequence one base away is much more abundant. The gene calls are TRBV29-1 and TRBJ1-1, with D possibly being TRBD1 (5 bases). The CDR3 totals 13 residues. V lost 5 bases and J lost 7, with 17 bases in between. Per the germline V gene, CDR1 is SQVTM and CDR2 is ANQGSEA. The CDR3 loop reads CSVSALGDSEAFF. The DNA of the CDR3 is TGCAGCGTTTCGGCCCTAGGAGACAGTGAAGCTTTCTTT.

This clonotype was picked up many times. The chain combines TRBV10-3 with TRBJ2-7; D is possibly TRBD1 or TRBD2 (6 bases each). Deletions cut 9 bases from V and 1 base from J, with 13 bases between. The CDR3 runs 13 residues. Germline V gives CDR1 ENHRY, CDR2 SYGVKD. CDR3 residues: CAMRRDKSYEQYF. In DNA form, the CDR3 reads TGTGCCATGAGGCGGGACAAATCCTACGAGCAGTACTTC.

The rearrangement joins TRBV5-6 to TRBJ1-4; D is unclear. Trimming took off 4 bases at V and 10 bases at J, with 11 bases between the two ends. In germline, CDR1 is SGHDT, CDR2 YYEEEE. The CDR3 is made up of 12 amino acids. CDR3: CASSEGVGKLFF. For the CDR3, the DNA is TGTGCCAGCAGCGAAGGAGTTGGAAAACTGTTTTTT.

The CDR3 reads CASSRPPSYEQYF. The DNA for the CDR3 is TGTGCCAGCAGTAGGCCTCCGTCCTACGAGCAGTACTTC. V gene TRBV6-2 or TRBV6-3 combines with J gene TRBJ2-7, with D uncertain. V was shortened by 5 bases and J by 1 base, with 9 bases between the two germline ends. The germline gives CDR1 MNHEY, CDR2 SVGEGT. The CDR3 is made up of 13 amino acids.

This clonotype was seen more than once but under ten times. CDR3 DNA sequence: TGTGCCAGCAGTGAAGCGCAGACGGTATCTGAAGCTTTCTTT. It is translated as CASSEAQTVSEAFF. The chain is built from TRBV6-1 and TRBJ1-1; no reliable D call. CDR1 and CDR2 (germline): MNHNS, SASEGT. V lost 0 bases to trimming and J lost 6 bases, with 11 bases between them. CDR3 length equals 14 residues.

The CDR3 DNA reads TGCGCCAGCAGCCAAGATGGGCTAGCGGGAGTTTCAGATACGCAGTATTTT. It translates to CASSQDGLAGVSDTQYF. The chain couples TRBV4-1 to TRBJ2-3; 10 nucleotides agree with TRBD2. Germline V gene data show CDR1 as MGHRA and CDR2 as YSYEKL. The CDR3 runs to 17 residues. V was pared by 0 bases and J by 4 bases, with 7 bases of the junction left unmatched.

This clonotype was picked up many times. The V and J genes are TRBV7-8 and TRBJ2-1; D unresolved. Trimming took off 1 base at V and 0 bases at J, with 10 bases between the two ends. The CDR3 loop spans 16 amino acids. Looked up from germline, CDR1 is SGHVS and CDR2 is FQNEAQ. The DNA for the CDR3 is TGTGCCAGCAGCTTAGTTCTTATGACCTCCTACAATGAGCAGTTCTTC. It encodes CASSLVLMTSYNEQFF.

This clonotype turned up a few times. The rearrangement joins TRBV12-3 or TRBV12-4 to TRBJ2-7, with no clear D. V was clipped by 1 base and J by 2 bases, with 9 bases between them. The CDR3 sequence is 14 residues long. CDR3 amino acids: CASSLGLNTYEQYF. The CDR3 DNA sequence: TGTGCCAGCAGTTTAGGACTTAACACCTACGAGCAGTACTTC.

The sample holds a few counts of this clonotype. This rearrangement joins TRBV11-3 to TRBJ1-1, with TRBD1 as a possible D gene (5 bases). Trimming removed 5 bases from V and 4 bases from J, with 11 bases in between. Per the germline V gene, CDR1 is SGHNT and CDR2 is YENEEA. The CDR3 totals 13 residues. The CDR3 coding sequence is TGTGCCAGCAGCCAAGGGGCGACCACTGAAGCTTTCTTT. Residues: CASSQGATTEAFF.

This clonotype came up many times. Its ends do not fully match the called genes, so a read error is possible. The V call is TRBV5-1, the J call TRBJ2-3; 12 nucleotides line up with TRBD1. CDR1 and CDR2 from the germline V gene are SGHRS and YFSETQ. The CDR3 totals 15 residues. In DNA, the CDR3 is TGTGCCAGCAGTCCGGGACAGGGGGCCGCAGATACGCAGTATTTT. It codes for CASSPGQGAADTQYF.

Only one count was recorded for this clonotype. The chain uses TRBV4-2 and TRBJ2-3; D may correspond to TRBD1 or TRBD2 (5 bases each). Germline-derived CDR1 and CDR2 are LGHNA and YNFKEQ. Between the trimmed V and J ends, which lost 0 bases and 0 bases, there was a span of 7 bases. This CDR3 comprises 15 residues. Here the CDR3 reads CASSQDWGSTDTQYF. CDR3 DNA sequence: TGTGCCAGCAGCCAAGATTGGGGGAGCACAGATACGCAGTATTTT.